This is a list of T cell receptor beta chains from one sample in a study of CD8+CD57+ T cells in acquired aplastic anemia. Each CDR3 protein gets one entry after TCRdb re-called the reads with MiXCR. This sample has about 110,000 distinct CDR3 sequences, with roughly 50% found just once. Sequenced input: sorted CD4+, CD8+, or CD8+CD57+ T cells (not recorded which) from PBMCs. The receptors were gathered from a human donor in good health, serving as a control. CDR3s leave out the opening cysteine and the closing phenylalanine or tryptophan. A D gene is named only where the DNA matches it firmly.

v_gene: TRBV4-2
d_gene: .
j_gene: TRBJ1-2
CDR3aa: ASSHNCGYT

v_gene: TRBV11-2
d_gene: .
j_gene: TRBJ2-2
CDR3aa: ASGGQPNTGELF

v_gene: TRBV2
d_gene: .
j_gene: TRBJ2-7
CDR3aa: VSSEERYEQY

v_gene: TRBV6-9
d_gene: .
j_gene: TRBJ2-7
CDR3aa: ASIPLRQPYEQY

v_gene: TRBV6-4
d_gene: .
j_gene: TRBJ2-1
CDR3aa: ASSDSWSPTPDNEQF

v_gene: TRBV10-3
d_gene: .
j_gene: TRBJ1-2
CDR3aa: AISESGNYGYT

v_gene: TRBV20-1
d_gene: TRBD1
j_gene: TRBJ1-2
CDR3aa: SAEGQHYGYT

v_gene: TRBV7-2
d_gene: .
j_gene: TRBJ1-1
CDR3aa: ASSLRELNTEAF

v_gene: TRBV20-1
d_gene: TRBD2
j_gene: TRBJ2-1
CDR3aa: SARDLVREGNEQF

v_gene: TRBV29-1
d_gene: TRBD1
j_gene: TRBJ2-7
CDR3aa: SVTGGYEQY

v_gene: TRBV6-4
d_gene: .
j_gene: TRBJ1-3
CDR3aa: ASSESVTSGNTIY

v_gene: TRBV9
d_gene: .
j_gene: TRBJ2-7
CDR3aa: ASSVSTGPYEQY

v_gene: TRBV20-1
d_gene: .
j_gene: TRBJ1-2
CDR3aa: SARDASNYGYT

v_gene: TRBV29-1
d_gene: TRBD2
j_gene: TRBJ2-7
CDR3aa: SVEVLGTSGDGYEQY

v_gene: TRBV24-1
d_gene: TRBD1
j_gene: TRBJ1-6
CDR3aa: ATSDSGTGGNNSPLH

v_gene: TRBV29-1
d_gene: .
j_gene: TRBJ1-1
CDR3aa: SVVGISGTEAF

v_gene: TRBV2
d_gene: .
j_gene: TRBJ2-1
CDR3aa: ASSVFLEGHEQF

v_gene: TRBV29-1
d_gene: .
j_gene: TRBJ1-1
CDR3aa: SVEEPRTEAF

v_gene: TRBV24-1
d_gene: .
j_gene: TRBJ1-1
CDR3aa: ATARNDMNTEAF

v_gene: TRBV2
d_gene: .
j_gene: TRBJ2-7
CDR3aa: ASSEWVGEQY

v_gene: TRBV19
d_gene: TRBD1
j_gene: TRBJ2-7
CDR3aa: ASSIGQGTGEQY

v_gene: TRBV6-2/TRBV6-3
d_gene: TRBD1
j_gene: TRBJ2-1
CDR3aa: ASSLGTGYNEQF

v_gene: TRBV7-3
d_gene: .
j_gene: TRBJ2-5
CDR3aa: ASSLDPY

v_gene: TRBV15
d_gene: .
j_gene: TRBJ1-2
CDR3aa: ATSVEGLPRDGYT

v_gene: TRBV9
d_gene: .
j_gene: TRBJ1-1
CDR3aa: ASSVDLRGPTEAF

v_gene: TRBV15
d_gene: .
j_gene: TRBJ1-1
CDR3aa: ATSIGTFNTEAF

v_gene: TRBV6-5
d_gene: .
j_gene: TRBJ1-3
CDR3aa: ASSYSTRLDGNTIY

v_gene: TRBV20-1
d_gene: .
j_gene: TRBJ2-3
CDR3aa: SARDPKVGTDTQY

v_gene: TRBV5-1
d_gene: .
j_gene: TRBJ1-2
CDR3aa: ASSPDRATYGYT

v_gene: TRBV27
d_gene: TRBD1
j_gene: TRBJ2-2
CDR3aa: ASSSWTGTGELF

v_gene: TRBV13
d_gene: .
j_gene: TRBJ2-7
CDR3aa: ASSLGAGTYEQY

v_gene: TRBV29-1
d_gene: TRBD1
j_gene: TRBJ1-2
CDR3aa: SISGTGVYGYT

v_gene: TRBV19
d_gene: .
j_gene: TRBJ1-1
CDR3aa: ASSIGQRDEAF

v_gene: TRBV4-1
d_gene: .
j_gene: TRBJ1-6
CDR3aa: ASSQELNRNSPLH

v_gene: TRBV25-1
d_gene: TRBD1
j_gene: TRBJ2-7
CDR3aa: ASSPTGTGFYERGGPSYEQY

v_gene: TRBV25-1
d_gene: .
j_gene: TRBJ1-3
CDR3aa: ASSPQGGTGNTIY

v_gene: TRBV7-2
d_gene: .
j_gene: TRBJ2-7
CDR3aa: ASSQTDYEQY

v_gene: TRBV29-1
d_gene: .
j_gene: TRBJ1-3
CDR3aa: SVATGALETPY

v_gene: TRBV19
d_gene: TRBD1
j_gene: TRBJ2-7
CDR3aa: ASSMRWDRTYEQY

v_gene: TRBV4-3
d_gene: TRBD1
j_gene: TRBJ1-6
CDR3aa: ASSQGPGGTYNSPLH

v_gene: TRBV29-1
d_gene: .
j_gene: TRBJ1-2
CDR3aa: SVERGDYGYT

v_gene: TRBV25-1
d_gene: .
j_gene: TRBJ2-7
CDR3aa: ASSSGGPSYEQY

v_gene: TRBV6-1
d_gene: TRBD1
j_gene: TRBJ1-2
CDR3aa: ASAFVVTGDGYT

v_gene: TRBV30
d_gene: .
j_gene: TRBJ2-4
CDR3aa: AWSVDAGNIQY

v_gene: TRBV5-1
d_gene: TRBD1
j_gene: TRBJ1-4
CDR3aa: ASSLTGETNEKLF

v_gene: TRBV5-1
d_gene: .
j_gene: TRBJ2-1
CDR3aa: ASSLLQGIVSEQF

v_gene: TRBV5-8
d_gene: .
j_gene: TRBJ2-4
CDR3aa: ASSFRGRGNIQY

v_gene: TRBV11-2
d_gene: TRBD2
j_gene: TRBJ2-2
CDR3aa: ASSLELAGYTGELF